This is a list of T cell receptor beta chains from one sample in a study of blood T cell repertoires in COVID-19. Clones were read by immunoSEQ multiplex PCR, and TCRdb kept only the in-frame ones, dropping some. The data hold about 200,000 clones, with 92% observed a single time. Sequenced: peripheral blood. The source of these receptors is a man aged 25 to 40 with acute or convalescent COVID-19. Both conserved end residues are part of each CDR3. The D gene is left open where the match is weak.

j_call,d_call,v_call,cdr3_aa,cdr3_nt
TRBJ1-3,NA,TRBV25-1,CASSELGNTIYF,TGTGCCAGCAGTGAATTAGGAAACACCATATATTTT
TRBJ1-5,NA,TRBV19,CASSIGRHSNQPQHF,TGTGCCAGTAGTATTGGCAGACATAGCAATCAGCCCCAGCATTTT
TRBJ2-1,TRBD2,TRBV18,CASSPGQLAGANNEQFF,TGTGCCAGCTCACCAGGGCAACTAGCGGGGGCCAACAATGAGCAGTTCTTC
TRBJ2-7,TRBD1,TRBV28,CASRPQGAPPDEQYF,TGTGCCAGCAGACCGCAGGGGGCCCCCCCGGACGAGCAGTACTTC
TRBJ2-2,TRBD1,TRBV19,CASILGQGIFTGELFF,TGTGCCAGTATTCTAGGACAGGGAATCTTCACCGGGGAGCTGTTTTTT
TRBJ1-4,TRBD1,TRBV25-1,CASSKPGDRDEKLFF,TGTGCCAGCAGCAAACCCGGGGACAGGGATGAAAAACTGTTTTTT
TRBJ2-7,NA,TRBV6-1,CASSDRGRSPYEQYF,TGTGCCAGCAGTGACAGGGGCAGAAGTCCTTACGAGCAGTACTTC
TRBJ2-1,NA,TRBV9,CGGRTIDNEQFF,TGTGGGGGGCGTACTATAGACAATGAGCAGTTCTTC
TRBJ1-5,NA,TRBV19,CASSIRSGNQPQHF,TGTGCCAGTAGTATAAGGTCGGGGAATCAGCCCCAGCATTTT
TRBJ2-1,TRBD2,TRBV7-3,CASSSSPFSGSSINEQFF,TGTGCCAGCAGCTCATCCCCCTTTAGCGGGAGTTCAATAAATGAGCAGTTCTTC
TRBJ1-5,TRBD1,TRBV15,CATRTGLNQPQHF,TGTGCCACCCGGACAGGGTTGAATCAGCCCCAGCATTTT
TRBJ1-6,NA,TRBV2,CASSENPGFQFNSPLHF,TGTGCCAGCAGTGAGAACCCAGGGTTTCAATTTAATTCACCCCTCCACTTT
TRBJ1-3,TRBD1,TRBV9,CASSVDRVSGNTIYF,TGTGCCAGCAGCGTCGACAGGGTCTCTGGAAACACCATATATTTT
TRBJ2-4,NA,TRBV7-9,CASSSSGAKNIQYF,TGTGCCAGCAGCTCGAGTGGAGCCAAAAACATTCAGTACTTC
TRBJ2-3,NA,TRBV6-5,CASSIQELAAQYF,TGTGCCAGCAGTATACAGGAGCTTGCCGCGCAGTATTTT
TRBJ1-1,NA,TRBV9,CASSVVTRLRVGAFF,TGTGCCAGCAGCGTAGTAACCAGGCTGAGGGTCGGAGCTTTCTTT
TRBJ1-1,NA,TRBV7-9,CASRSRTGNTEAFF,TGTGCCAGCAGAAGCCGAACAGGGAACACTGAAGCTTTCTTT
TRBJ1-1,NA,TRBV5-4,CASSWAGGPNTEAFF,TGTGCCAGCAGCTGGGCGGGGGGCCCGAACACTGAAGCTTTCTTT
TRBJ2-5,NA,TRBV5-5,CASSMPGLQETQYF,TGTGCCAGCAGCATGCCGGGACTCCAAGAGACCCAGTACTTC
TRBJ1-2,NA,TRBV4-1,CASSPRGGFATYYGYTF,TGCGCCAGCAGCCCCCGGGGGGGGTTCGCCACTTACTATGGCTACACCTTC
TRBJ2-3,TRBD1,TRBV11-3,CASSGGTGRPDTQYF,TGTGCCAGCAGCGGCGGGACAGGGAGACCAGATACGCAGTATTTT
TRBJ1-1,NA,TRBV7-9,CASSLRSNTEAFF,TGTGCCAGCAGCTTAAGGAGTAACACTGAAGCTTTCTTT
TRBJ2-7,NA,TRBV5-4,CASSFNRESVF,TGTGCCAGCAGCTTCAACAGGGAAAGTGTCTTC
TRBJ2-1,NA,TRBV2,CASSSGRVYNEQFF,TGTGCCAGCAGCTCAGGCAGGGTATACAATGAGCAGTTCTTC
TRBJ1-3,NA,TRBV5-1,CASSLEGGSGNTIYF,TGCGCCAGCAGCTTGGAAGGGGGCTCTGGAAACACCATATATTTT
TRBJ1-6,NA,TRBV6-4,CASRRNEGAASPLHF,TGTGCCAGCAGACGAAATGAGGGAGCGGCCTCACCCCTCCACTTT
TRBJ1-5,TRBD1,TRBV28,CASSLWPGQGASQPQHF,TGTGCCAGCAGTTTATGGCCAGGGCAGGGGGCAAGTCAGCCCCAGCATTTT
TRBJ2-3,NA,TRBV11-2,CASSLVLATNHTQYF,TGTGCCAGCAGCTTAGTACTAGCCACGAACCATACGCAGTATTTT
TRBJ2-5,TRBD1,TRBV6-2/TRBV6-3,CASSQPGQGEGDQYF,TGTGCCAGCAGTCAACCGGGACAGGGGGAAGGGGACCAGTACTTC
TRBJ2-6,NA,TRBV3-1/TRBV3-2,CASSHHTSGANVLTF,TGTGCCAGCAGCCACCACACCTCTGGGGCCAACGTCCTGACTTTC
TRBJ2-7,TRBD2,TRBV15,CATSRGTVIAGAYEQYF,TGTGCCACCAGCAGGGGAACGGTAATAGCGGGGGCATACGAGCAGTACTTC
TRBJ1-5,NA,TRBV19,CASNTYNQPQHF,TGTGCCAGTAATACATACAATCAGCCCCAGCATTTT
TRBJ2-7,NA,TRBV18,CASSPAGGYEQYF,TGTGCCAGCTCACCAGCCGGGGGCTACGAGCAGTACTTC
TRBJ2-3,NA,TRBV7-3,CASSPSTTDTQYF,TGTGCCAGCAGCCCCTCTACCACAGATACGCAGTATTTT
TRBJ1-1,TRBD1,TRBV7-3,CASSYGTGNTEAFF,TGTGCCAGCAGCTACGGGACAGGGAACACTGAAGCTTTCTTT
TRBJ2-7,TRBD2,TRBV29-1,CSVAGGTTSLLEQYF,TGCAGCGTCGCCGGGGGAACGACTAGCCTCCTCGAGCAGTACTTC
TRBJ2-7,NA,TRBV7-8,CASSSPGGGASYEQYF,TGTGCCAGCAGCTCCCCCGGCGGGGGCGCCTCCTACGAGCAGTACTTC
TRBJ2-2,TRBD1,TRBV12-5,CASGLDSGGLGELFF,TGTGCTAGTGGTTTGGACTCAGGGGGCCTCGGGGAGCTGTTTTTT
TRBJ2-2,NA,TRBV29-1,CSVAVANTGELFF,TGCAGCGTTGCTGTAGCTAACACCGGGGAGCTGTTTTTT
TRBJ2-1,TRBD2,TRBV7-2,CASSLASGGVYEQFF,TGTGCCAGCAGCTTAGCTAGCGGGGGGGTTTATGAGCAGTTCTTC
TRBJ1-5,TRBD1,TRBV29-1,CSVGAGTGNQPQHF,TGCAGCGTGGGGGCCGGGACAGGGAATCAGCCCCAGCATTTT
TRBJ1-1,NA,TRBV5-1,CASSLYNTEAFF,TGCGCCAGCAGCTTGTATAACACTGAAGCTTTCTTT
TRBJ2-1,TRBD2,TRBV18,CATSKETGGVNEQFF,TGTGCCACCTCGAAGGAGACGGGGGGGGTCAATGAGCAGTTCTTC
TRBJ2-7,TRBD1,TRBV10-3,CAISGDRGSEQYF,TGTGCCATCAGTGGGGACAGGGGATCGGAGCAGTACTTC
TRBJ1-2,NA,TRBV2,CASISQVGQDGYTF,TGTGCCAGCATAAGTCAAGTAGGACAAGATGGCTACACCTTC
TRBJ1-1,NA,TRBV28,CASSFGQRNTEAFF,TGTGCCAGCAGTTTTGGACAGCGGAACACTGAAGCTTTCTTT
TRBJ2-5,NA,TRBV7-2,CASSFLVAGAETQYF,TGTGCCAGCAGCTTCCTGGTGGCAGGGGCAGAGACCCAGTACTTC
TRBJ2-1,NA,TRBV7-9,CASSSQRNEQFF,TGTGCCAGCAGCTCCCAGCGCAATGAGCAGTTCTTC